This TCR beta chain emerged from a study of OX40 agonist ivuxolimab in advanced cancers. Generated by immunoSEQ multiplex PCR, the TCRdb table keeps only in-frame clones and is missing some. The table records approximately 70,000 clones, 70% to 90% of them present only once. Comment on this clone: The antigen remains undetermined.

General study points: With doses of 0.1-3.0 mg/kg, partial responders showed among the lowest clonal expansion.

Germline V lookup: CDR1 MDHEN, CDR2 SYDVKM. V was pared by 3 bases and J by 2 bases, with 14 bases between. This CDR3 spans 15 amino acids. The sequencing used CD4+ or CD8+ T cells sorted from blood, collected in a trial of the OX40 agonist ivuxolimab. The rearrangement joins TRBV28 to TRBJ2-7; no clear D gene. This TCR came from an adult with an advanced solid tumor such as melanoma, head and neck, liver or kidney cancer. The CDR3 nucleotides are TGTGCCAGCAGTTTTTGGAACCACCGGACCTACGAGCAGTACTTC. It yields the protein CASSFWNHRTYEQYF.